This T cell receptor beta chain was captured by sequencing in a study of T cell responses to AZD1222 COVID-19 vaccine. A remark on this clone: Its antigen remains unidentified.

Study-level findings and limits: The breadth and depth of Spike-specific TCRs increased once two AZD1222 doses had been given.

Germline CDR1 reads ENHRY; CDR2 reads SYGVKD. V was shortened by 3 bases and J by 6 bases, with 11 bases between the two germline ends. There are 14 residues in the CDR3. The data were produced by immunoSEQ multiplex PCR, yet TCRdb's version contains in-frame clones alone and is incomplete. The table has some 81,000 clones, more than 70% seen once. This receptor was identified in an adult who received the AZD1222 COVID-19 vaccine. Sequences were derived from peripheral blood, sampled 28 days after the second AZD1222 dose. The chain recombines TRBV10-3 with TRBJ1-4; maybe TRBD1 (5 bases). CDR3 loop: CAISERQGYEKLFF. Written as DNA, the CDR3 is TGTGCCATCAGTGAACGGCAGGGCTATGAAAAACTGTTTTTT.